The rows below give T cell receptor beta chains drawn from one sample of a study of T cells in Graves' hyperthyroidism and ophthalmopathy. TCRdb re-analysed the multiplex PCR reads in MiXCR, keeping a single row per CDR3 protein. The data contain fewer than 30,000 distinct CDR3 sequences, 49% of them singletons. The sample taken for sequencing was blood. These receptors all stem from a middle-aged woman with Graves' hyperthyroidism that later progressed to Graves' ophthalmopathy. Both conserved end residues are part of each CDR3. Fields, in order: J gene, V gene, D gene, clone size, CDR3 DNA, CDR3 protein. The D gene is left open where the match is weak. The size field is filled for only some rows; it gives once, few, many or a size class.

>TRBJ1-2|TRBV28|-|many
TGTGCCAGCGGCATCGCCGGATATGGCTACACCTTC
CASGIAGYGYTF
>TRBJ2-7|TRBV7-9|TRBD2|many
TGTGCCAGCAGCTTAGCGGGAGGTTGGGAGACTAGCGGGACCCGCTCCTACGAGCAGTACTTC
CASSLAGGWETSGTRSYEQYF
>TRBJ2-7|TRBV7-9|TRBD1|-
TGTGCCAGCAGCCACCCGGACAGGGGGGACTACGAGCAGTACTTC
CASSHPDRGDYEQYF
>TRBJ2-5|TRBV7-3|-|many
TGTGCCAGCAGCCCCCAGGGAGGATGGGGAGAGACCCAGTACTTC
CASSPQGGWGETQYF
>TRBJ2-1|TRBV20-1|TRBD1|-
TGCAGTGCCCCGGACAGGGGTCGGGGAGGCTACAATGAGCAGTTCTTC
CSAPDRGRGGYNEQFF
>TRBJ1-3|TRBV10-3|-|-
TGTGCCATCAGTGAGGCAGGGAGAAACACCATATATTTT
CAISEAGRNTIYF
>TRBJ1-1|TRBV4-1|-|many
TGCGCCAGCAGCCAAGCAGGCAGGGGAGCTGAAGCTTTCTTT
CASSQAGRGAEAFF
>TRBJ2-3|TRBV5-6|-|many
TGTGCCAGCACCTTCCAGGGATATACGCAGTATTTT
CASTFQGYTQYF
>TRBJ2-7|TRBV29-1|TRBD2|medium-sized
TGCAGCGCATATAGCGGGGACGAGCAGTACTTC
CSAYSGDEQYF
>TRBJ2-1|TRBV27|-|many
TGTGCCAGCAGTCTCGGGACTGCCGGCTACAATGAGCAGTTCTTC
CASSLGTAGYNEQFF
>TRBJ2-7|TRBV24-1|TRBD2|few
TGTGCCACCTCTTCGGGGGGAGTACAGGAGCAGTACTTC
CATSSGGVQEQYF
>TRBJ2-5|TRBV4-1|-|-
TGCGCCAGCAGTGATGGGACCCAGTACTTC
CASSDGTQYF
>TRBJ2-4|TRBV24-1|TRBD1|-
TGTGCCACCAGTTCAGGAAACCGGGACAGGGGGCAAGGAGCCAAAAACATTCAGTACTTC
CATSSGNRDRGQGAKNIQYF
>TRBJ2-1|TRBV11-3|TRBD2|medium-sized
TGTGCCAGCAGCCCATCACTAGCGGGAGGCGGAAATGAGCAGTTCTTC
CASSPSLAGGGNEQFF
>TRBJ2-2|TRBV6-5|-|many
TGTGCCAGCAGTTCCACCACCGGGGAGCTGTTTTTT
CASSSTTGELFF
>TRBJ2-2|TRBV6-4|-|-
TGTGCCAGCAGTGACTCTTGGGAGCTGTTTTTT
CASSDSWELFF
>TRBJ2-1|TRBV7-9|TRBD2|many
TGTGCCAGCAGCCCACGGACTAGCGGGAAGAATCTTGAGCAGTTCTTC
CASSPRTSGKNLEQFF
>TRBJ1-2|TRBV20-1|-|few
TGCAGTGCTAGGACAGGTCCCTATGGCTACACCTTC
CSARTGPYGYTF
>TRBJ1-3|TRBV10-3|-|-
TGTGCCGCCGGGACTTCTGGAAACACCATATATTTT
CAAGTSGNTIYF
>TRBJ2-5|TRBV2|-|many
TGTGCCAGCAGTGGGGCCTCTACCCAAGAGACCCAGTACTTC
CASSGASTQETQYF
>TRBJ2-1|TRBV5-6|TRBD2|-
TGTGCCAGCAGCATAGGACTAGGATCCTACAATGAGCAGTTCTTC
CASSIGLGSYNEQFF
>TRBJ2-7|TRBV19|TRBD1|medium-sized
TGTGCCAGTAGTGCGACAGGGGGCTACGAGCAGTACTTC
CASSATGGYEQYF
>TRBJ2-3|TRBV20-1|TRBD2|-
TGCAGTGCACAAACTAGCGGCCTGGCTGGGTCAGATACGCAGTATTTT
CSAQTSGLAGSDTQYF
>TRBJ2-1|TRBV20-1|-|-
TGCAGTGCTATACCGGACCGGTACAATGAGCAGTTCTTC
CSAIPDRYNEQFF
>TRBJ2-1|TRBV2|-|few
TGTGCCAGCAGTGACAGGGCGTATTACAATGAGCAGTTCTTC
CASSDRAYYNEQFF
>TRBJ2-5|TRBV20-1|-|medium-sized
TGCAGTGCCCTACAGGTTGACGAGACCCAGTACTTC
CSALQVDETQYF
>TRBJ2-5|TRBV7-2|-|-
TGTGCCAGCAGCTACCGGGCCACACAAGAGACCCAGTACTTC
CASSYRATQETQYF
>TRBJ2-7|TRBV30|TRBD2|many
TGTGCCTGGAGCCGGAGTAGCGGGACTTACGAGCAGTACTTC
CAWSRSSGTYEQYF
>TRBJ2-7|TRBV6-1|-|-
TGTGCCAGCAGTGTACGGGACATCCCCTACGAGCAGTACTTC
CASSVRDIPYEQYF
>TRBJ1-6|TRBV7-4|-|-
TGTGCCAGCAGCTTAGCCACAGCGTGGCACAGTCGCCTCCACTTT
CASSLATAWHSRLHF